Listed below are T cell receptor beta chains from one sample, sequenced in a study of shared clonotypes between healthy human individuals. The assay was immunoSEQ multiplex PCR, and TCRdb's table has in-frame clones only and misses some. The sample lists about 530,000 clones, about 96% seen once, with approximately 0.06% in the top ten. The sequenced sample consisted of naive CD4+ T cells sorted from blood. These receptors were obtained from a woman between 25 and 40 years old in good health. The CDR3 runs from the conserved cysteine through the conserved F or W. A D gene is named only where the DNA matches it firmly.

j_call,v_call,d_call,cdr3_nt,cdr3_aa
TRBJ1-1,TRBV20-1,-,TGCAGTGCCGCGAGCGGGACTGAAGCTTTCTTT,CSAASGTEAFF
TRBJ2-1,TRBV2,TRBD1,TGTGCCAGCAGTGAAAATCGGGACAGGGGGCGGTATGAGCAGTTCTTC,CASSENRDRGRYEQFF
TRBJ2-7,TRBV28,-,TGTGCCAGCAGTATTGACAGCTACGAGCAGTACTTC,CASSIDSYEQYF
TRBJ1-4,TRBV4-2,-,TGTGCCAGCAGCCAAGTCGGTGTAGAAAAACTGTTTTTT,CASSQVGVEKLFF
TRBJ1-5,TRBV27,TRBD1,TGTGCCAGCAGTTGGACAGGGGCTCTGGATGGCAATCAGCCCCAGCATTTT,CASSWTGALDGNQPQHF
TRBJ2-7,TRBV7-3,-,TGTGCCAGCAGCTTACCGGCGGGCAGTGGAGTCCGCGAGCAGTACTTC,CASSLPAGSGVREQYF
TRBJ1-2,TRBV29-1,TRBD1,TGCAGCGTCCCCGGGACAGCCTCTAACTATGGCTACACCTTC,CSVPGTASNYGYTF
TRBJ1-3,TRBV10-3,-,TGTGCCATCACGGACAGTTCTTACTCTGGAAACACCATATATTTT,CAITDSSYSGNTIYF
TRBJ2-3,TRBV27,TRBD1,TGTGCCAGCAAATCCTGGGGACAGGCAAGCACAGATACGCAGTATTTT,CASKSWGQASTDTQYF
TRBJ2-7,TRBV5-1,TRBD2,TGCGCCAGCAGCTTGGGACTAGCGGGAGGAGAGCAGTACTTC,CASSLGLAGGEQYF
TRBJ2-6,TRBV6-5,-,TGTGCCAGCAGTTTACAGGGTTCTGGGGCCAACGTCCTGACTTTC,CASSLQGSGANVLTF
TRBJ2-7,TRBV6-6,-,TGTGCCAGCAGTTTCATGGGCTCCGAGCAGTACTTC,CASSFMGSEQYF
TRBJ2-7,TRBV6-1,-,TGTGCCAGCAGTTGGGACTTACCCTACGAGCAGTACTTC,CASSWDLPYEQYF
TRBJ2-7,TRBV5-1,TRBD2,TGCGCCAGCAGCCACGGGGGGGTCTCCTACGAGCAGTACTTC,CASSHGGVSYEQYF